Here is one TCR beta chain with its context. The data were obtained in a study of blood T cell repertoires in COVID-19. At the level of the study: The analysed material was cDNA or gDNA that came from T cells, B-cell-depleted T cells, or PBMCs.

How the authors handled the data: Amplifying reference gene primers gave estimates of nucleated cell counts. TCRdb's copy holds only in-frame clones and misses some; the assay was immunoSEQ multiplex PCR. V and J calls and clone size are given by that table; D and trimming were obtained from the DNA. The repertoire consists of about 110,000 clones, with over 75% occurring once and the leading ten covering 15% to 20%. Per the germline V gene, CDR1 is KGHSH and CDR2 is LQKENI. After removal of 0 bases from V and 9 bases from J, the junction contained 6 bases not matched to a gene. This CDR3 comprises 16 residues.

J is TRBJ2-1 and V is TRBV18; 12 nucleotides match TRBD2. The sample taken for sequencing was peripheral blood. The receptor comes from a woman older than 75 with active or convalescent COVID-19. The CDR3 loop is CASSPPGLAGSSEQFF. The CDR3 DNA is TGTGCCAGCTCACCACCCGGACTAGCGGGATCAAGTGAGCAGTTCTTC.